This T cell receptor (beta chain) emerged from a study of T cell clonotyping in hematopoietic cell transplantation. Generated by immunoSEQ multiplex PCR, the TCRdb table keeps only in-frame clones and is missing some. The sample yields about 69,000 clones, about 96% seen once. CDR1 LNHDA and CDR2 SQIVND come from the germline V gene (reference sequence). The CDR3 is 12 residues long. V was pared by 9 bases and J by 3 bases, with 11 bases between. Study-level findings and limits: Graft donor and pretransplant recipient Inverse Simpson Index values predicted broader posttransplant TCR diversity.

Time point denoted: recipient sample about 28 days before transplant, after cytoreduction. Comment on this clone: What it binds is unknown.

The source of this sequence is a woman between 50 and 59 years old with acute myeloid leukemia. Some clones in this sample may be carry-over from other donors' samples. The chain recombines TRBV19 with TRBJ1-2; D gene uncertain. The sequences come from peripheral blood mononuclear cells, collected before stem cell transplant. The CDR3 is CASLGMDYGYTF. The CDR3 DNA reads TGTGCCAGCCTGGGGATGGACTATGGCTACACCTTC.